This T cell receptor (beta chain) was sequenced in a study of T cell clonality in common variable immunodeficiency. TCRdb's copy holds only in-frame clones and misses some; the assay was immunoSEQ multiplex PCR. The sample presents about 74,000 clones, none singletons. This clone was observed many times. Sequencing was done on a sample of peripheral blood mononuclear cells. This TCR was recovered from a person between 18 and 75 years old in good health.

The covered CDR3 bases are TGTGCCAGCAGCGACAGGATCTGGAACACCGGGGAG. Translated, it gives CASSDRIWNTGE. The complete CDR3 reads CASSDRIWNTGELFF. The chain is built from TRBV5-4 and TRBJ2-2, with D perhaps matching TRBD1 (6 bases). The read ends 3 residues shy of where the CDR3 ends; the end is completed using the germline J gene. Germline lookup yields CDR1 SGHNT and CDR2 YYREEE (reference sequence). V was shortened by 4 bases and J by 1 base, with 11 bases between the two germline ends. The CDR3 covers 15 residues.